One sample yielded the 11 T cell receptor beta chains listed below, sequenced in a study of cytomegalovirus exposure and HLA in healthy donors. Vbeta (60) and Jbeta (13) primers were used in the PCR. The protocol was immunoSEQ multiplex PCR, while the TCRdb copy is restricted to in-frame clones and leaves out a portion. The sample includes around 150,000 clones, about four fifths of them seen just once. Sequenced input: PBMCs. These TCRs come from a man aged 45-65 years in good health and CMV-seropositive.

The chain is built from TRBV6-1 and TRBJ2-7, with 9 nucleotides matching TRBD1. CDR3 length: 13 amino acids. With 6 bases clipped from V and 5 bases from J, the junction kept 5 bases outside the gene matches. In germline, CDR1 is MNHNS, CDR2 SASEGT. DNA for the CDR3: TGTGCCAGCAGGGGGACAGGGAGGAACGAGCAGTACTTC. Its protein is CASRGTGRNEQYF.

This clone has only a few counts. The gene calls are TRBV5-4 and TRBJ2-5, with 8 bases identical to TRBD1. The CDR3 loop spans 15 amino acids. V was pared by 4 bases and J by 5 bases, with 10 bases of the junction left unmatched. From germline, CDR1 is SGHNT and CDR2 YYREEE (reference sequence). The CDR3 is CASSAGYRGRETQYF. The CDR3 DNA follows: TGTGCCAGCAGCGCGGGCTACAGGGGGAGGGAGACCCAGTACTTC.

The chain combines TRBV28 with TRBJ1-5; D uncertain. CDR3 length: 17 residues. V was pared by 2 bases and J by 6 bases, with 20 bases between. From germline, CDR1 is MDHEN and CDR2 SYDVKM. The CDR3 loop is CASSLKVSQSRGQPQHF. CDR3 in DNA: TGTGCCAGCAGTTTAAAAGTCAGCCAATCTCGGGGTCAGCCCCAGCATTTT.

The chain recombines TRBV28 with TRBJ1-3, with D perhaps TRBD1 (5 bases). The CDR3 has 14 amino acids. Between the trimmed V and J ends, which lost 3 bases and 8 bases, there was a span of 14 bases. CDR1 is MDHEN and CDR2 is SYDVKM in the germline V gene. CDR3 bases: TGTGCCAGCAGTTTCCCAGGGTCTATTTACACCATATATTTT. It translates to CASSFPGSIYTIYF.

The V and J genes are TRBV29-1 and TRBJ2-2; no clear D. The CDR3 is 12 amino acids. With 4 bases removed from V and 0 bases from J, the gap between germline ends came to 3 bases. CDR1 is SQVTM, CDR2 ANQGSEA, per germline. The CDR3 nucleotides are TGCAGCGTTGCGTCGAACACCGGGGAGCTGTTTTTT. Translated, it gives CSVASNTGELFF.

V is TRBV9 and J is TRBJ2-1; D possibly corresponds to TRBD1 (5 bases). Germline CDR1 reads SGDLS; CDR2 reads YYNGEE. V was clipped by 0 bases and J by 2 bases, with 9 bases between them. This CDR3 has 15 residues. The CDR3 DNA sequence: TGTGCCAGCAGCGTAGAGGGGTTCACCTACAATGAGCAGTTCTTC. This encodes CASSVEGFTYNEQFF. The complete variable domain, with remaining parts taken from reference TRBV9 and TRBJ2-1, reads DSGVTQTPKHLITATGQRVTLRCSPRSGDLSVYWYQQSLDQGLQFLIQYYNGEERAKGNILERFSAQQFPDLHSELNLSSLELGDSALYFCASSVEGFTYNEQFFGPGTRLTVL.

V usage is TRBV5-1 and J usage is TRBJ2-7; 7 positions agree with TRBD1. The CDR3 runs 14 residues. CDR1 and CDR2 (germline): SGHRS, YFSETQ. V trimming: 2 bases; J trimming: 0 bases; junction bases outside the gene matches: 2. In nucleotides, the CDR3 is TGCGCCAGCAGCTTAGACAGGGACTCCTACGAGCAGTACTTC. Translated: CASSLDRDSYEQYF.

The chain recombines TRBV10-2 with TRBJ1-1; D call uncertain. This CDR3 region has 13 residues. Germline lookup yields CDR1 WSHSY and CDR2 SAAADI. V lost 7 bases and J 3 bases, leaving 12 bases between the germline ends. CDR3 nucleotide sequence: TGCGCCAGCAACGGGATGTGGCACACTGAAGCTTTCTTT. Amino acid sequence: CASNGMWHTEAFF.

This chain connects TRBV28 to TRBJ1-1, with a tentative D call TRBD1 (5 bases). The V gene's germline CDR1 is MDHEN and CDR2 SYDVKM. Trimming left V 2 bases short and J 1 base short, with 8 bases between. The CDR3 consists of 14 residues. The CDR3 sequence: CASSLLDRNTEAFF. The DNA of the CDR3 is TGTGCCAGCAGTTTACTTGACAGGAACACTGAAGCTTTCTTT.

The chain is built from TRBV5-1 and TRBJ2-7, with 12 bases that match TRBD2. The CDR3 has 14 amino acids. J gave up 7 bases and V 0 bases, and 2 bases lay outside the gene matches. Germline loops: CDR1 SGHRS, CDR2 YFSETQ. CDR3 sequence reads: CASSLVGLAGEQYF. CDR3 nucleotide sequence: TGCGCCAGCAGCTTGGTAGGACTAGCGGGAGAGCAGTACTTC.

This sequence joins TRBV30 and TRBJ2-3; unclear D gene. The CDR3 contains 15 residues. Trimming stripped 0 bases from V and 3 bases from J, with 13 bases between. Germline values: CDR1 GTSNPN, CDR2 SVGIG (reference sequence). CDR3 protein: CAWSVPRSRTDTQYF. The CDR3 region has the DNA TGTGCCTGGAGTGTACCGCGGTCGAGGACAGATACGCAGTATTTT.